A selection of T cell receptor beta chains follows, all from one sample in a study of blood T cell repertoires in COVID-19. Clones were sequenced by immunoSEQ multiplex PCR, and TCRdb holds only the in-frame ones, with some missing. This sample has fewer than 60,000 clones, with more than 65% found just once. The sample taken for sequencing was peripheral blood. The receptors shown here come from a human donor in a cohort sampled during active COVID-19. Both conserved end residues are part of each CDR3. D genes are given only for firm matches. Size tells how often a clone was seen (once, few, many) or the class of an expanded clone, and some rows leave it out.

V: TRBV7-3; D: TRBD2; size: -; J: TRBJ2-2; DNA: TGTGCCAGCAGCTTAACCCCTAGCGGGAGAGGGACCGGGGAGCTGTTTTTT; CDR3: CASSLTPSGRGTGELFF
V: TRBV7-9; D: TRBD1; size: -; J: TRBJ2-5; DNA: TGTGCCAGCAGCGCCACAGGGGAAGAGACCCAGTACTTC; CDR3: CASSATGEETQYF
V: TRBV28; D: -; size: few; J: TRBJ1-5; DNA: TGTGCCAGCAGTTCTACAGGGACCAGCAATCAGCCCCAGCATTTT; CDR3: CASSSTGTSNQPQHF
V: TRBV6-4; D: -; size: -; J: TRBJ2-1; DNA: TGTGCCAGCAGTGAGCAGGGGATAACCTACAATGAGCAGTTCTTC; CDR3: CASSEQGITYNEQFF
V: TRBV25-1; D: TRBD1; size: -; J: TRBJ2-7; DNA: TGTGCCAAAAACCCGGGACAGACCTACGAGCAGTACTTC; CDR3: CAKNPGQTYEQYF
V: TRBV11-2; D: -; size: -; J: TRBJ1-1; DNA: TGTGCCAGCAGCTTAGATTGGCAGGGGTGGGCTGAAGCTTTCTTT; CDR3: CASSLDWQGWAEAFF
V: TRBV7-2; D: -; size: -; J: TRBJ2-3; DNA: TGTGCCAGCAGCTTTGGGAGCAAAAGCACAGATACGCAGTATTTT; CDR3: CASSFGSKSTDTQYF
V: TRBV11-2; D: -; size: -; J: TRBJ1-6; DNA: TGTGCCAGCAGCTTAGACACGAGCTCCTATAATTCACCCCTCCACTTT; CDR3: CASSLDTSSYNSPLHF
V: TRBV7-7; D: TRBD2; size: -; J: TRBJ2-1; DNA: TGTGCTAGCAGCCCGCGACTAGCGGGAGATAATGAGCAGTTCTTC; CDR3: CASSPRLAGDNEQFF
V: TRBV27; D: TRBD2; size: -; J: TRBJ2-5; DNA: TGTGCCAGCAGTTTAGGGGCTAGCGGGTACCAAGAGACCCAGTACTTC; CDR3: CASSLGASGYQETQYF
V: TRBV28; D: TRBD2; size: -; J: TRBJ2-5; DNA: TGTGCCAGCAGTTTATTAGAAGGCGGGAGACCGTCAGAGACCCAGTACTTC; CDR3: CASSLLEGGRPSETQYF
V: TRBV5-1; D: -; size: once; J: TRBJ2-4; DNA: TGCGCCAGCAGCTTATCGGGCAGGGTGGACATTCAGTACTTC; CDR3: CASSLSGRVDIQYF
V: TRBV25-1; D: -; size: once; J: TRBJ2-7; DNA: TGTGCCAGCAGTGAGGGTACAGCCTATTCCTACGAGCAGTACTTC; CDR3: CASSEGTAYSYEQYF
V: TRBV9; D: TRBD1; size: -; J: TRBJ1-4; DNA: TGTGCCAGCAGCATCGGACAGGGTATCGGCGAAAAACTGTTTTTT; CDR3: CASSIGQGIGEKLFF